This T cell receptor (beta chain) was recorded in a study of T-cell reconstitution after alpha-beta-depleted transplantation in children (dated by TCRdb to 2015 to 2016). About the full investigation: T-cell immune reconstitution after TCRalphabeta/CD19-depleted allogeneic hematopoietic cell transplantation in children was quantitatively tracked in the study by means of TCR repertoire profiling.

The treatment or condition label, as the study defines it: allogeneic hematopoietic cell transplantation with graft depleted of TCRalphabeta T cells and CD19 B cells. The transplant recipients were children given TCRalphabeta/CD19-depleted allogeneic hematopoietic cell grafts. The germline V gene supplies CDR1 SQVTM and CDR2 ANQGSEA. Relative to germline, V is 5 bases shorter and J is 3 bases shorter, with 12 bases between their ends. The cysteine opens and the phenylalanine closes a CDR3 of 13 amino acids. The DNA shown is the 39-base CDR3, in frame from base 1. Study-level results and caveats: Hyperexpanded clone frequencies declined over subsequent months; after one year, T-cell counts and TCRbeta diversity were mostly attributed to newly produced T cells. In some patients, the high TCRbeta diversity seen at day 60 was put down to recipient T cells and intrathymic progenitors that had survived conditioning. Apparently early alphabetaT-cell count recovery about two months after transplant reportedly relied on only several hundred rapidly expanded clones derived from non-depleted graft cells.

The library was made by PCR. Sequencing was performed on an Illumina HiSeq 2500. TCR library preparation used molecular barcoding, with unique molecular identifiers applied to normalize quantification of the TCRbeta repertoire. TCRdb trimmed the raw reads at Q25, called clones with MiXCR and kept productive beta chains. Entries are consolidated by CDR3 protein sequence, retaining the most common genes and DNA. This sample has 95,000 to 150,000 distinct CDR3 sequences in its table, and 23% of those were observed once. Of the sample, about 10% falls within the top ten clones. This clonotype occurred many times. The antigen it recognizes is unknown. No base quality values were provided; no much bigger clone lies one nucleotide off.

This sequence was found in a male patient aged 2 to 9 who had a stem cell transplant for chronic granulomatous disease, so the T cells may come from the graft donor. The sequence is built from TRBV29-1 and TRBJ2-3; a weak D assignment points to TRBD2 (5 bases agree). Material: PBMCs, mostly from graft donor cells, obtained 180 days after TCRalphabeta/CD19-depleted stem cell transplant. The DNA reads TGCAGCGTTCGGGGAATTCCAACAGATACGCAGTATTTT. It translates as CSVRGIPTDTQYF.